This T cell receptor beta chain was recorded in a study of OX40 agonist ivuxolimab in advanced cancers. Study summary: With a range of roughly 20 to 80, age averaged 60 years, and more than 75% were male. Study-level points and caveats: Clonal expansion from baseline to week 6 occurred in both CD4+ and CD8+ T cells. Also showing low normalized T-cell clonal expansion were some of the nonresponders.

As regards this clone: Antigen: not known.

Libraries were prepared by immunoSEQ multiplex PCR; TCRdb keeps only in-frame clonotypes and omits some of them. In the table there are 20,000 to 25,000 clones, over 80% of which are singletons. The CDR3 has 12 amino acids. Between the trimmed V and J ends, which lost 5 bases and 8 bases, there was a span of 9 bases. Per germline, CDR1 SEHNR and CDR2 FQNEAQ (reference sequence). This sequence originates from an adult with an advanced solid tumor such as melanoma, head and neck, liver or kidney cancer. The sample here was CD4+ or CD8+ T cells sorted from blood, taken in a trial of the OX40 agonist ivuxolimab. The V and J genes are TRBV7-9 and TRBJ1-4, with unresolved D. Written as DNA, the CDR3 is TGTGCCAGCAGCCGGACGGAGGAAAAACTGTTTTTT. Its protein is CASSRTEEKLFF.